The source of this T cell receptor (beta chain) is a study of cytotoxic CD8 clonotypes in ibrutinib-treated CLL listed by TCRdb under 2021. In the study overall: In this cohort, approximately 14 patients were treatment-naive and ten to eleven were relapsed/refractory, while approximately 18 had unmutated IGHV. Partial responses were observed in roughly 25 patients and complete responses in 2; after a median follow-up of 68 months, remission was maintained in 15 or so patients and progression was observed in roughly twelve. The response samples were drawn at a median of roughly twelve months into treatment, with a range of about 6 to 36 months. On average, each sample had some 250,000 productive templates and approximately 89,000 productive rearrangements. Longitudinal samples were available for about 30% of the roughly 90 trial participants. Cryopreserved peripheral blood mononuclear cells were collected at three points: before therapy, at response, and at either sustained remission or disease progression. Every remission and progressive disease sample was obtained while ibrutinib was still being received by the patients. The research as a whole found: Sustained-remission and progressing patients did not have matched sampling times, and lymph node repertoires were not examined. Baseline clonality was found to be higher than that of age-matched healthy donors and was strongly correlated with circulating CD8+ T-cell counts. Public clonotypes were rare and either shrank or stayed stable during treatment, and the rise in clonality at ibrutinib response reflected expansion of private clonotypes. Clonality increased at ibrutinib response, stayed stable in sustained remission, and fell back toward baseline at progression.

Inclusive of the bounding cysteine and phenylalanine, the CDR3 is 14 residues long. Only the CDR3 portion is preserved as DNA: 42 bases, with reading frame beginning at the first base. Trimmed from V: 6 bases; trimmed from J: 6 bases; junction bases lacking a gene match: 10. As encoded in the germline V gene (reference sequence), CDR1 is GTSNPN while CDR2 is SVGIG. The goal of deep resolution MiSeq sequencing was a depth between 1 in 1 million and 1 in 200,000 T cells, and coverage averaged 10x per clonotype. TCR beta libraries were generated with the immunoSEQ hsTCRB Kit. The paper's processing steps were these. The data were analyzed with ImmunoSEQ Analyzer and ImmunoSEQ Data Assistant, and V, D and J gene assignments followed IMGT definitions. Clonality was computed as one minus normalized Shannon entropy of productive rearrangement frequencies, ranging from 0 to 1. Public clonotype analysis was restricted to overrepresented clonotypes comprising at least 0.05% of each patient's repertoire. Roughly 12 age-matched healthy donor repertoires from immuneACCESS were used as controls for clonality. This is the immuneACCESS table as TCRdb keeps it, with only in-frame sequences that have V and J called. A part of the clones is gone; compared with another copy, unresolved V genes explain less than half, and the rest is unexplained. V, J and clone size are those of that table, while D and trimming were read from the DNA. The sample table records more than 200,000 clones; 60% to 80% of these occur just once. Over 9.5% of the sample is taken by the ten largest.

This specimen's time point label, per the study, means: eleven to twelve months on ibrutinib. For TCR beta library preparation, 1.5 to 2 micrograms of genomic DNA were isolated from cryopreserved PBMCs. Longitudinal blood samples from CLL patients receiving ibrutinib monotherapy were subjected to high-throughput TCR beta sequencing. The patients took part in an open-label, single-center phase 2 trial of ibrutinib monotherapy. Remarks on this clone: Its antigen is still unknown. No base qualities exist here, and no much larger clone lies one base off it.

The origin of this receptor is a human donor with chronic lymphocytic leukemia. Sequencing used PBMCs, obtained after 12 months of ibrutinib treatment. The rearrangement combines TRBV30 with TRBJ2-2, and 7 bases in between align with TRBD2. The base sequence is TGTGCCTGCCGAAGCGGACTAGGGGCCGGGGAGCTGTTTTTT. Translated, it reads CACRSGLGAGELFF.